The next 27 T cell receptor beta chains were all read from a single sample in a study of cytomegalovirus exposure and HLA in healthy donors. This PCR relied on a set of 60 Vbeta primers and 13 Jbeta primers. The repertoire was sequenced with immunoSEQ multiplex PCR; TCRdb's copy has only in-frame clones and lacks some. Of under 150,000 clones listed, approximately 87% are singletons. The sequencing sample was made of PBMCs. The receptors here all came from a woman in her twenties or thirties in good health and CMV-seronegative.

The rearrangement uses TRBV7-9 and TRBJ2-3; 7 nucleotides align to TRBD1. V trimming: 1 base; J trimming: 4 bases; junction bases outside the gene matches: 2. In germline, CDR1 is SEHNR, CDR2 FQNEAQ (reference sequence). The CDR3 has 14 residues. The CDR3 DNA sequence: TGTGCCAGCAGCTTAGTTGGGACAGCAGATACGCAGTATTTT. Its protein is CASSLVGTADTQYF.

This chain connects TRBV6-5 to TRBJ1-1; D is possibly TRBD1 (6 bases). Germline assignment: CDR1 MNHEY and CDR2 SVGAGI. The CDR3 runs to 15 residues. V gave up 4 bases and J gave up 1 base, with 13 bases separating them. The CDR3 DNA sequence: TGTGCCAGCAGTTCCTCAGTCAGGGGGAACACTGAAGCTTTCTTT. Its protein product is CASSSSVRGNTEAFF.

V and J are TRBV7-2 and TRBJ2-1; a weak D match, TRBD1 (5 bases). This CDR3 comprises 14 residues. V shed 3 bases and J shed 1 base, with 7 bases lying between them. Germline V gives CDR1 SGHTA, CDR2 FQGNSA. The CDR3 bases are TGTGCCAGCAGCTTCGCAGGGTCCTACAATGAGCAGTTCTTC. It encodes CASSFAGSYNEQFF.

The chain has TRBV7-9 and TRBJ2-3, with 12 nucleotides matching TRBD2. J gave up 3 bases and V 4 bases, and 5 bases lay outside the gene matches. This CDR3 is built from 16 residues. Looked up from germline, CDR1 is SEHNR and CDR2 is FQNEAQ (reference sequence). CDR3 sequence reads: CASSSRTSGITDTQYF. CDR3 sequence (DNA): TGTGCCAGCAGCTCACGGACTAGCGGGATAACAGATACGCAGTATTTT.

This chain connects TRBV7-9 to TRBJ2-5, with D tentatively TRBD2 (5 bases). This CDR3 has 14 residues. Germline CDR1 is SEHNR and CDR2 is FQNEAQ (reference sequence). V lost 5 bases, J lost 3 bases, and 13 bases lay in between. In nucleotides, the CDR3 is TGTGCCAGCAGCCCCTGGTCGGGGAAAGAGACCCAGTACTTC. It encodes CASSPWSGKETQYF.

The rearrangement joins TRBV6-1 to TRBJ2-3; D might be TRBD1 (6 bases). Per the germline V gene, CDR1 is MNHNS and CDR2 is SASEGT. V dropped 6 bases and J dropped 1 base, with 11 bases sitting between them. The CDR3 is made up of 14 amino acids. CDR3 sequence: CASRDRARTDTQYF. In DNA form, the CDR3 reads TGTGCCAGCAGGGACAGAGCCCGCACAGATACGCAGTATTTT.

This chain joins TRBV29-1 and TRBJ1-1, with no clear D. Germline CDR1 SQVTM, CDR2 ANQGSEA. This CDR3 region has 11 residues. V was clipped by 2 bases and J by 8 bases, with 9 bases between them. CDR3 bases: TGCAGCGTTGAATCACAGCTAGAAGCTTTCTTT. Translated: CSVESQLEAFF.

The CDR3 region is CASSLGRDEQFF. The CDR3 DNA reads TGTGCCAGCAGTCTAGGGCGGGACGAGCAGTTCTTC. The chain joins TRBV5-6 to TRBJ2-1, with D possibly TRBD2 on 6 matching bases. The CDR3 runs to 12 residues. V was pared by 5 bases and J by 10 bases, with 13 bases between. Germline-derived CDR1 and CDR2 are SGHDT and YYEEEE.

This sequence joins TRBV4-3 and TRBJ2-3, with TRBD2 matching 13 bases. The V segment lost 0 bases and the J segment 3 bases; nucleotides outside the gene matches: 3. Germline V gene lookup returns CDR1 LGHNA and CDR2 YSLEER. This CDR3 comprises 17 residues. Here the CDR3 DNA reads TGCGCCAGCAGCCAAGATACTAGCGGGGGGGCGACAGATACGCAGTATTTT. Translation gives CASSQDTSGGATDTQYF.

The chain recombines TRBV28 with TRBJ1-1, with D perhaps matching TRBD1 (6 bases). The CDR3 length is 14 residues. The V end was cut by 3 bases, the J end by 3 bases, with 11 bases between. CDR1 and CDR2 from the germline V gene are MDHEN and SYDVKM. The CDR3 DNA reads TGTGCCAGCAGTTTCTTAAGACAGGACACTGAAGCTTTCTTT. It encodes CASSFLRQDTEAFF.

The chain carries TRBV19 and TRBJ1-1; no reliable D call. This CDR3 contains 13 residues. The V end lost 6 bases, the J end lost 9 bases, and 17 bases lay between the germline ends. Germline CDR1 and CDR2: LNHDA and SQIVND (reference sequence). The CDR3 is CASSLSHYRQAFF. CDR3 in DNA: TGTGCCAGTAGCCTAAGCCACTACCGGCAAGCTTTCTTT. Filled out from reference TRBV19 and TRBJ1-1, the complete variable domain reads DGGITQSPKYLFRKEGQNVTLSCEQNLNHDAMYWYRQDPGQGLRLIYYSQIVNDFQKGDIAEGYSVSREKKESFPLTVTSAQKNPTAFYLCASSLSHYRQAFFGQGTRLTVV.

The chain couples TRBV7-8 to TRBJ2-5, with 12 positions matching TRBD1. The V gene end was trimmed by 8 bases and the J gene end by 4 bases; junction bases not matched to a gene: 5. This CDR3 contains 14 residues. In germline, CDR1 is SGHVS, CDR2 FQNEAQ. The CDR3 region is CASGGTGGLETQYF. DNA of the CDR3: TGTGCCAGCGGCGGGACAGGGGGCTTAGAGACCCAGTACTTC.

The J gene is TRBJ1-5, the V gene TRBV28, with D perhaps matching TRBD1 (5 bases). CDR1 is MDHEN and CDR2 is SYDVKM in the germline V gene. The V end lost 1 base, the J end lost 3 bases, and 10 bases lay between the germline ends. The CDR3 sequence is 15 residues long. CDR3 nucleotide sequence: TGTGCCAGCAGTTTATTGGCAGGGAACAATCAGCCCCAGCATTTT. It specifies CASSLLAGNNQPQHF.

The CDR3 spells CASSRGIGVWTEAFF. DNA of the CDR3: TGCGCCAGCAGCCGCGGGATTGGGGTCTGGACTGAAGCTTTCTTT. The V call is TRBV4-3, the J call TRBJ1-1; no definite D call. Trimming removed 4 bases at V and 5 bases at J, with 17 bases between. The CDR3 is made up of 15 amino acids. The germline V gene encodes CDR1 LGHNA and CDR2 YSLEER.

This clone was recorded once. The CDR3 loop reads CASSYSLTSYNEQFF. The CDR3 DNA reads as TGTGCCAGCAGTTATTCACTTACCTCCTACAATGAGCAGTTCTTC. The gene calls are TRBV6-5 and TRBJ2-1; D is uncertain. From germline, CDR1 is MNHEY and CDR2 SVGAGI. Trimming pared 3 bases from V and 0 bases from J, leaving 9 bases between. This CDR3 has 15 amino acids.

The chain couples TRBV6-4 to TRBJ2-1, with TRBD2 matching 10 bases. This CDR3 has 16 amino acids. Germline values: CDR1 MRHNA, CDR2 SNTAGT. The J segment lost 7 bases and the V segment lost 0 bases, leaving 6 bases of the junction unmatched. The chain's CDR3 is CASSDSGTSERNEQFF. The CDR3 region has the DNA TGTGCCAGCAGTGACTCGGGGACTAGCGAAAGAAATGAGCAGTTCTTC.

V is TRBV27 and J is TRBJ2-1; D may be TRBD1 (7 bases). V lost 4 bases and J 5 bases, leaving 18 bases between the germline ends. The CDR3 loop spans 16 amino acids. Germline V gene sequence: CDR1 MNHEY, CDR2 SMNVEV (reference sequence). The CDR3 spells CASSSYQGGGHNEQFF. In DNA, the CDR3 is TGTGCCAGCAGTTCCTATCAGGGGGGTGGGCACAATGAGCAGTTCTTC.

This clone was recorded only once. This rearrangement joins TRBV19 to TRBJ2-1; TRBD2 might be the D (6 bases). CDR1 is LNHDA, CDR2 SQIVND, per germline (reference sequence). This CDR3 spans 18 amino acids. V gave up 5 bases and J gave up 8 bases, with 28 bases separating them. This CDR3 reads CASSRQRAYIGVSHEQFF. The CDR3 nucleotides read TGTGCCAGTAGTCGCCAGCGGGCATACATAGGGGTGAGCCATGAGCAGTTCTTC.

This chain connects TRBV7-9 to TRBJ2-5, with 7 bases identical to TRBD1. With 5 bases clipped from V and 2 bases from J, the junction kept 5 bases outside the gene matches. The CDR3 loop spans 14 amino acids. Germline V gene lookup returns CDR1 SEHNR and CDR2 FQNEAQ (reference sequence). In nucleotides, the CDR3 is TGTGCCAGCAGCGCCGGGACAGTACAAGAGACCCAGTACTTC. Amino acids: CASSAGTVQETQYF.

V and J are TRBV18 and TRBJ2-7, with D maybe TRBD2 (6 bases). Germline CDR1 reads KGHSH; CDR2 reads LQKENI. This CDR3 contains 14 residues. With 6 bases removed from V and 5 bases from J, the gap between germline ends came to 17 bases. The CDR3 bases are TGTGCCAGCTCGGCCCCTCTAGCGAAACACGAGCAGTACTTC. Translated: CASSAPLAKHEQYF.

On this clone itself: A read error may account for a junction end that differs from germline. The CDR3 region is CSSSGQGRLAFF. CDR3 DNA: TGTTCCAGCAGCGGACAGGGGAGGCTAGCTTTCTTT. V gene TRBV7-9 combines with J gene TRBJ1-1; 9 bases map to TRBD1. Germline V gene data show CDR1 as SEHNR and CDR2 as FQNEAQ (reference sequence). The CDR3 is 12 residues long.

The V gene is TRBV6-6, the J gene TRBJ1-4; 7 bases map to TRBD1. The CDR3 length is 15 residues. The ends lost 2 bases at V and 7 bases at J; junction bases unmatched: 7. Germline V gene data show CDR1 as MNHNY and CDR2 as SVGAGI (reference sequence). CDR3 amino acids: CASSYTQTGVEKLFF. The CDR3 DNA follows: TGTGCCAGCAGTTACACCCAAACAGGGGTTGAAAAACTGTTTTTT.

This chain links TRBV7-9 with TRBJ2-7; 10 bases fit TRBD1. The CDR3 is 16 amino acids. In germline, CDR1 is SEHNR, CDR2 FQNEAQ (reference sequence). The trim removed 1 base at V and 6 bases at J, leaving 9 bases unmatched. CDR3 region: CASSLDPGQGESEQYF. The CDR3 DNA reads as TGTGCCAGCAGCTTAGATCCCGGACAGGGGGAATCCGAGCAGTACTTC.

The chain links TRBV4-3 to TRBJ2-7; the match to TRBD1 covers 8 bases. The V segment lost 0 bases and the J segment 5 bases; nucleotides outside the gene matches: 9. This CDR3 region has 16 residues. CDR1 is LGHNA and CDR2 is YSLEER in the germline V gene. The CDR3 reads CASSQDVLTGVHEQYF. As DNA, the CDR3 is TGCGCCAGCAGCCAAGACGTCCTGACAGGGGTCCACGAGCAGTACTTC.

The J gene is TRBJ2-1, the V gene TRBV12-5; D call uncertain. V lost 2 bases and J 7 bases, leaving 3 bases between the germline ends. The CDR3 runs 11 residues. Germline CDR1 LGHNT, CDR2 FRNRAP. The CDR3, as DNA: TGTGCTAGTGGTTTGTTAAATGAGCAGTTCTTC. Translation: CASGLLNEQFF.

The chain links TRBV7-2 to TRBJ2-7; possibly TRBD2 for D (6 bases). The V gene lost 3 bases and the J gene lost 2 bases, with 11 bases spanning the gap. The CDR3 loop spans 14 amino acids. Germline CDR1 SGHTA, CDR2 FQGNSA. CDR3 bases: TGTGCCAGCAGCTTCGGGGGACGGACCTACGAGCAGTACTTC. This codes for CASSFGGRTYEQYF.

This clone was recorded only once. This chain connects TRBV7-8 to TRBJ2-7; 8 positions match TRBD2. Germline V lookup: CDR1 SGHVS, CDR2 FQNEAQ. CDR3 length: 15 residues. V was pared by 5 bases and J by 3 bases, with 9 bases of the junction left unmatched. The CDR3 region has the DNA TGTGCCAGCAGCCGGGCTGGGACTAGTCGCTACGAGCAGTACTTC. It specifies CASSRAGTSRYEQYF.